This paragraph reports one T cell receptor (beta chain). What it binds is not known. This sample was taken from a study of identical twins. CDR3 length: 14 residues. Germline-derived CDR1 and CDR2 are DFQATT and SNEGSKA (reference sequence). The V end lost 5 bases, the J end lost 6 bases, and 20 bases lay between the germline ends. The authors used template switching to add a universal primer site and gave cDNA unique molecular identifiers. TCRdb recomputed calls from the 5' RACE reads with MiXCR, one row per CDR3 protein. The sample consists of 420,000 or so distinct CDR3 sequences, 18% of them appearing once. Study-wide findings and caveats: Model-predicted out-of-frame TCR alpha sharing fell below observed values in monozygotic twins. The study found excess low generation probability among twin-shared out-of-frame alpha sequences.

The material sequenced was naive T cells sorted from blood. The gene calls are TRBV20-1 and TRBJ2-7; D gene ambiguous. The TCR was taken from a man in his forties or fifties in good health. This chain's CDR3 is CSASNSRSSSEQYF. In DNA, the CDR3 is TGCAGTGCTTCAAACTCCCGTAGTTCTAGCGAGCAGTACTTC.